This paragraph covers one T cell receptor (beta chain) sequence. Its antigen is currently unknown. Here immunoSEQ multiplex PCR was the method, and the copy in TCRdb shows in-frame clones only, minus some. The sample includes 130,000 or so clones, 70% to 90% of them seen just once. This record comes from a study of T cells in localized non-small cell lung cancer. Notes on the study in general: Adjacent lung had a median roughly 61 of the 100 largest tumor clones.

The V gene's germline CDR1 is MNHEY and CDR2 SMNVEV (reference sequence). The V end lost 8 bases, the J end lost 0 bases, and 5 bases lay between the germline ends. The CDR3 runs 12 residues. The specimen comprised peripheral blood, sampled before any cancer treatment. The receptor comes from a female donor older than 55 with stage I lung adenocarcinoma. V usage is TRBV27 and J usage is TRBJ1-5; D remains ambiguous. The CDR3 region is CASARSNQPQHF. For the CDR3, the DNA is TGTGCCAGCGCCCGTAGCAATCAGCCCCAGCATTTT.